Presented here are 2 T cell receptor beta chains from one specimen sequenced in a study of blood T cell repertoires in COVID-19. The protocol was immunoSEQ multiplex PCR, while the TCRdb copy is restricted to in-frame clones and leaves out a portion. The repertoire holds 150,000 to 200,000 clones, around nine tenths seen once, with about 5% in the top ten. The sequenced sample was peripheral blood. The receptors derive from a human donor in a cohort sampled during active COVID-19.

The J gene is TRBJ1-4, the V gene TRBV2, with 8 bases lining up with TRBD1. The J segment lost 8 bases and the V segment lost 6 bases, leaving 8 bases of the junction unmatched. CDR3 length equals 14 residues. Germline V CDR1 and CDR2: SNHLY, FYNNEI. The CDR3 DNA follows: TGTGCCAGCAGGACGCGACAGGGGAACGAAAAACTGTTTTTT. Residues: CASRTRQGNEKLFF.

This clone has just one count. The rearrangement joins TRBV4-3 to TRBJ1-1; no reliable D call. V was cut by 0 bases and J by 7 bases, with 9 bases left in between. Germline CDR1 and CDR2: LGHNA and YSLEER. The CDR3 has 13 amino acids. The CDR3 sequence is CASSQDWHLEAFF. The CDR3 region has the DNA TGCGCCAGCAGCCAAGATTGGCACCTTGAAGCTTTCTTT.